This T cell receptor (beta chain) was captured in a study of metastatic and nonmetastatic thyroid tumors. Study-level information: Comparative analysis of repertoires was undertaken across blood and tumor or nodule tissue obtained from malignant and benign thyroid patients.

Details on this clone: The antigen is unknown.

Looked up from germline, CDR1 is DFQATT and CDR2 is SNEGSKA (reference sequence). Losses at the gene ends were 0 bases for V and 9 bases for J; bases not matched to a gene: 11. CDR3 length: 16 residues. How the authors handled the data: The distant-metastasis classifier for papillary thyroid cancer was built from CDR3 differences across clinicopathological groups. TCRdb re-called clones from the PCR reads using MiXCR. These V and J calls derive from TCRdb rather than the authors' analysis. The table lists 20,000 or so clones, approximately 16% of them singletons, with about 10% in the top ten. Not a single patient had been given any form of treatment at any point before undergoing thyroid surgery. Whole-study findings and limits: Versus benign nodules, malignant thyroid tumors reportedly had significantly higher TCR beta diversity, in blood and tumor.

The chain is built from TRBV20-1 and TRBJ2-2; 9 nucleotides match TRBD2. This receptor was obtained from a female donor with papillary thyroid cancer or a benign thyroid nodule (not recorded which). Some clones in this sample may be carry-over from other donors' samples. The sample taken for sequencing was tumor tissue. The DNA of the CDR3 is TGCAGTGCTAGAGATCGGGCGGGAGGGCCGTCATGGGAGCTGTTTTTT. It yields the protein CSARDRAGGPSWELFF.